The sequence of this TCR beta chain was determined in a study of cytomegalovirus exposure and HLA in healthy donors. Of note for this clone: The antigen is not known.

PCR amplification relied on 60 Vbeta primers (plus 13 Jbeta primers). Libraries were prepared by immunoSEQ multiplex PCR; TCRdb keeps only in-frame clonotypes and omits some of them. The data hold 50,000 to 75,000 clones, with 80% observed a single time. Trimming cost V 4 bases and J 7 bases, with 11 bases left between them. The CDR3 sequence is 12 residues long. CDR1 is SGHDN, CDR2 FVKESK, per germline. Study-level findings and limits: V- and J-gene trimming in TCR beta was tied to a missense DCLRE1C variant by an analysis performed later. Investigators reported 150 to 200 TCR beta chains as tied to cytomegalovirus.

Material for sequencing was PBMCs. The chain joins TRBV14 to TRBJ2-7, with D maybe TRBD2 (5 bases). The TCR sequence derives from a middle-aged woman in good health and CMV-seronegative. The CDR3 region is CASSPVPGEQYF. For the CDR3, the DNA is TGTGCCAGCAGCCCTGTGCCGGGGGAGCAGTACTTC.